These 8 T cell receptor beta chains were all obtained from the same sample, sequenced in a study of T cell responses to AZD1222 COVID-19 vaccine. This table comes from immunoSEQ multiplex PCR, and its TCRdb copy is limited to in-frame clones, with some not included. Of over 100,000 clones in the sample, about nine tenths were seen once. The sequencing used peripheral blood, collected 28 days after the second AZD1222 dose. The receptors derive from an adult who received the AZD1222 COVID-19 vaccine.

This sequence joins TRBV15 and TRBJ1-1; D is possibly TRBD1 (5 bases). This CDR3 spans 15 amino acids. V shed 0 bases and J shed 1 base, with 9 bases lying between them. The germline CDR1 and CDR2 sequences are LNHNV and YYDKDF (reference sequence). CDR3 in DNA: TGTGCCACCAGCAGAGAAGGGACGAGGAACACTGAAGCTTTCTTT. It codes for CATSREGTRNTEAFF.

V and J are TRBV5-8 and TRBJ2-1, with a possible D match to TRBD2 (6 bases). Germline V lookup: CDR1 SGHTS, CDR2 YDEGEE. The CDR3 is made up of 16 amino acids. Between the trimmed V and J ends, which lost 0 bases and 2 bases, there was a span of 12 bases. The CDR3 bases are TGTGCCAGCAGCTTGGCCGGGAGCGGAACCTACAATGAGCAGTTCTTC. Translated: CASSLAGSGTYNEQFF. Full variable domain (missing parts from reference TRBV5-8 and TRBJ2-1): EAGVTQSPTHLIKTRGQQATLRCSPISGHTSVYWYQQALGLGLQFLLWYDEGEERNRGNFPPRFSGRQFPNYSSELNVNALELEDSALYLCASSLAGSGTYNEQFFGPGTRLTVL.

V usage is TRBV27 and J usage is TRBJ2-3, with a weak D call TRBD2 (6 bases). The CDR3 loop spans 12 amino acids. The V and J ends lost 8 bases and 8 bases respectively, with 14 bases between them. Germline V gives CDR1 MNHEY, CDR2 SMNVEV (reference sequence). The CDR3 nucleotides read TGTGCCAGCGGATTGGAGGGAGGTACGCAGTATTTT. Translating it yields CASGLEGGTQYF.

This clone was detected a few times. The chain combines TRBV5-5 with TRBJ2-7, with 9 bases aligning to TRBD2. CDR1 and CDR2 from the germline V gene are SGHKS and YYEKEE (reference sequence). V lost 4 bases and J lost 5; bases outside the gene matches: 13. The CDR3 covers 16 residues. The chain's CDR3 is CASSARQSGGIHEQYF. CDR3 coding DNA: TGTGCCAGCAGCGCACGACAGAGCGGGGGGATCCACGAGCAGTACTTC.

This chain joins TRBV29-1 and TRBJ1-4, with D uncertain. CDR1 is SQVTM, CDR2 ANQGSEA, per germline. V dropped 0 bases and J dropped 0 bases, with 8 bases sitting between them. The CDR3 length is 15 residues. CDR3 sequence reads: CSVEDPQTTNEKLFF. The CDR3 DNA sequence: TGCAGCGTTGAAGATCCCCAGACAACTAATGAAAAACTGTTTTTT.

This chain joins TRBV30 and TRBJ2-7, with 7 bases that match TRBD1. V shed 1 base, J shed 3 bases, and the junction held 0 bases outside the gene matches. The CDR3 extends over 12 amino acids. Germline lookup yields CDR1 GTSNPN and CDR2 SVGIG (reference sequence). CDR3 residues: CAWSAGGYEQYF. CDR3 DNA: TGTGCCTGGAGTGCAGGGGGCTACGAGCAGTACTTC.

The chain carries TRBV7-2 and TRBJ1-4; 7 bases align to TRBD1. The CDR3 spans 14 residues. Losses at the gene ends were 5 bases for V and 7 bases for J; bases not matched to a gene: 7. The germline CDR1 and CDR2 sequences are SGHTA and FQGNSA. The CDR3 protein is CASSADRAAEKLFF. In nucleotides, the CDR3 is TGTGCCAGCAGCGCCGACAGGGCGGCTGAAAAACTGTTTTTT. The full variable domain, its missing parts supplied by reference TRBV7-2 and TRBJ1-4, is GAGVSQSPSNKVTEKGKDVELRCDPISGHTALYWYRQSLGQGLEFLIYFQGNSAPDKSGLPSDRFSAERTGGSVSTLTIQRTQQEDSAVYLCASSADRAAEKLFFGSGTQLSVL.

V and J are TRBV7-3 and TRBJ2-3, with 8 positions matching TRBD1. CDR1 and CDR2 from the germline V gene are SGHTA and FQGTGA. The V segment lost 4 bases and the J segment 2 bases; nucleotides outside the gene matches: 5. The CDR3 is 15 residues long. CDR3 DNA: TGTGCCAGCAGCTCCCCGGGACAGGTCACAGATACGCAGTATTTT. Translating gives CASSSPGQVTDTQYF.